A single sample gave rise to the 18 T cell receptor beta chains below, sequenced in a study of T-cell reconstitution after alpha-beta-depleted transplantation in children. Preparation of the TCRbeta library was carried out with unique molecular identifiers. TCRdb reprocessed the PCR reads via MiXCR and lists one record per CDR3 protein. Of about 500,000 distinct CDR3 sequences listed, over 9.5% are singletons. The material sequenced was PBMCs, mostly from graft donor cells, taken 180 days after TCRalphabeta/CD19-depleted stem cell transplant. These receptors all come from a female patient aged 2-9 years who had a stem cell transplant for aplastic anemia, so the T cells may come from the graft donor.

The rearrangement uses TRBV12-3 or TRBV12-4 and TRBJ2-2; tentative D call: TRBD2 (5 bases). The CDR3 is made up of 13 amino acids. For the CDR3, the DNA is TGTGCGTGGCAGAGGCGGGCCACCGGGGAGCTGTTTTTT. Protein sequence: CAWQRRATGELFF.

This chain connects TRBV3-1 to TRBJ1-1; D is uncertain. The CDR3 spans 15 residues. CDR1 and CDR2 (germline): LGHDT, YNNKEL (reference sequence). V was trimmed by 4 bases and J by 1 base, leaving 13 bases between them. This CDR3 reads CASSLLSTPNTEAFF. The CDR3 DNA follows: TGTGCCAGCAGCCTACTCTCGACACCGAACACTGAAGCTTTCTTT.

V gene TRBV27 combines with J gene TRBJ2-7, with 10 bases lining up with TRBD2. V lost 5 bases and J lost 5; bases outside the gene matches: 6. Germline-derived CDR1 and CDR2 are MNHEY and SMNVEV (reference sequence). This CDR3 has 14 amino acids. The CDR3 protein is CASSQAGGPHEQYF. The CDR3 coding sequence is TGTGCCAGCAGTCAAGCGGGAGGGCCTCACGAGCAGTACTTC.

This clonotype was counted a few times. This chain uses TRBV15 with TRBJ2-2, with 7 nucleotides matching TRBD2. CDR1 LNHNV and CDR2 YYDKDF come from the germline V gene (reference sequence). V gave up 11 bases and J gave up 6 bases; unmatched junction bases: 12. The CDR3 consists of 14 residues. CDR3 in amino acids: CAATSGGGSGELFF. The CDR3, as DNA: TGTGCCGCCACAAGTGGGGGGGGTTCCGGGGAGCTGTTTTTT.

This clonotype appeared many times. This rearrangement joins TRBV7-2 to TRBJ2-3; a weak D match, TRBD2 (6 bases). V was cut by 7 bases and J by 4 bases, with 18 bases left in between. The CDR3 has 15 residues. Germline assignment: CDR1 SGHTA and CDR2 FQGNSA. For the CDR3, the DNA is TGTGCCAGCAATATTAGGTACCTAGCGTCAGATACGCAGTATTTT. Translated: CASNIRYLASDTQYF.

This chain connects TRBV7-2 to TRBJ2-6, with TRBD1 matching over 7 bases. V trimming: 1 base; J trimming: 2 bases; junction bases outside the gene matches: 5. The length of the CDR3 is 17 residues. Germline CDR1 is SGHTA and CDR2 is FQGNSA. CDR3 residues: CASSLVDRPPGANVLTF. The CDR3 DNA sequence: TGTGCCAGCAGCTTAGTGGACAGGCCCCCTGGGGCCAACGTCCTGACTTTC.

The V call is TRBV3-1, the J call TRBJ2-2; 8 nucleotides align to TRBD2. V shed 7 bases, J shed 5 bases, and the junction held 9 bases outside the gene matches. The germline V gene encodes CDR1 LGHDT and CDR2 YNNKEL (reference sequence). The CDR3 loop spans 15 amino acids. CDR3 DNA sequence: TGTGCCAGCAACACAGCGGGAGATTGGACCGGGGAGCTGTTTTTT. It codes for CASNTAGDWTGELFF.

The table lists this clonotype with many counts. The chain uses TRBV10-3 and TRBJ1-3, with D tentatively TRBD1 (5 bases). The germline V gene has CDR1 ENHRY and CDR2 SYGVKD. The CDR3 is made up of 16 amino acids. V lost 4 bases to trimming and J lost 0 bases, with 13 bases between them. The CDR3 bases are TGTGCCATCAGTGGGGGACGGCACAGCTCTGGAAACACCATATATTTT. This encodes CAISGGRHSSGNTIYF.

Many counts were recorded for this clonotype. V usage is TRBV5-1 and J usage is TRBJ2-7; 8 bases align to TRBD2. The CDR3 spans 17 residues. Germline V gene sequence: CDR1 SGHRS, CDR2 YFSETQ. After removal of 9 bases from V and 3 bases from J, the junction contained 20 bases not matched to a gene. CDR3 nucleotides: TGCGCCATCCTCCCAGCGGGAGTTGACACTGATCACTACGAGCAGTACGTC. Its translation is CAILPAGVDTDHYEQYV.

This chain links TRBV12-3 or TRBV12-4 with TRBJ1-2; the D gene is possibly TRBD1 (5 bases). The length of the CDR3 is 14 residues. The germline V and J ends were trimmed by 3 bases and 4 bases, with 12 bases remaining between them. The CDR3 loop is CASSFSGTVYGYTF. The CDR3 DNA is TGTGCCAGCAGTTTCTCCGGGACGGTCTATGGCTACACCTTC.

This clonotype came up many times. The CDR3 region is CASSSSWTSGRDTQYF. The CDR3 region has the DNA TGTGCCAGCAGTTCCTCCTGGACTAGCGGGAGAGATACGCAGTATTTT. This chain connects TRBV6-2 or TRBV6-3 to TRBJ2-3; 13 bases map to TRBD2. Germline-derived CDR1 and CDR2 are MNHEY and SVGEGT. After removal of 4 bases from V and 5 bases from J, the junction contained 6 bases not matched to a gene. This CDR3 has 16 amino acids.

There are a few counts of this clonotype. DNA for the CDR3: TGTGCCAGCAGCCCCAACTGGGCAAGGATGAATGAAAAACTGTTTTTT. Amino acid sequence: CASSPNWARMNEKLFF. V is TRBV12-3 or TRBV12-4 and J is TRBJ1-4; D call uncertain. The V and J ends lost 6 bases and 5 bases respectively, with 19 bases between them. This CDR3 spans 16 amino acids.

The V call is TRBV7-2, the J call TRBJ2-1; TRBD1 is a possible D gene (7 bases). This CDR3 spans 15 amino acids. Germline V gives CDR1 SGHTA, CDR2 FQGNSA. V dropped 5 bases and J dropped 4 bases, with 15 bases sitting between them. The chain's CDR3 is CASSPDRAGYNEQFF. CDR3 DNA sequence: TGTGCCAGCAGCCCTGACAGGGCGGGGTACAATGAGCAGTTCTTC.

Remarks on this clonotype: A read error may produce the germline difference seen at one junction end. This sequence joins TRBV9 and TRBJ2-4; tentatively, D is TRBD1 or TRBD2 (5 bases each). CDR3 length: 22 amino acids. Germline V gene lookup returns CDR1 SGDLS and CDR2 YYNGEE. The CDR3 sequence: CASSCNFPGPGTKIVAKNSQYF. CDR3 DNA sequence: TGTGCCAGCAGCTGTAACTTTCCGGGTCCAGGGACGAAGATTGTAGCCAAAAACAGTCAGTACTTC.

The rearrangement uses TRBV28 and TRBJ2-7; 7 nucleotides align to TRBD1. CDR3 length: 17 residues. J lost 1 base, V lost 6 bases, and 15 bases had no gene match. The germline V gene encodes CDR1 MDHEN and CDR2 SYDVKM. CDR3 DNA sequence: TGTGCCAGCAGCCTTTATGTCCGGGACAGTACTTCCTACGAGCAGTACTTC. Its translation is CASSLYVRDSTSYEQYF.

The chain couples TRBV7-2 to TRBJ2-3; D is undetermined. From germline, CDR1 is SGHTA and CDR2 FQGNSA. The V end was cut by 2 bases, the J end by 4 bases, with 13 bases between. This CDR3 spans 15 amino acids. The CDR3 sequence is CASSLSGARSDTQYF. The DNA for the CDR3 is TGTGCCAGCAGCTTATCCGGAGCGAGGTCAGATACGCAGTATTTT.

This clonotype was found a few times. The chain combines TRBV28 with TRBJ1-6, with TRBD1 as a possible D gene (5 bases). Germline V gives CDR1 MDHEN, CDR2 SYDVKM. V was cut by 5 bases and J by 9 bases, with 20 bases left in between. CDR3 size: 16 residues. CDR3 in amino acids: CASSLVQHLRGSPLHF. The CDR3 DNA reads as TGTGCCAGCAGTCTCGTCCAACATCTGAGGGGTTCACCCCTCCACTTT.

The chain carries TRBV20-1 and TRBJ2-1; no firm D call. CDR1 and CDR2 (germline): DFQATT, SNEGSKA (reference sequence). There are 14 residues in the CDR3. Trimming took off 5 bases at V and 8 bases at J, with 19 bases between the two ends. CDR3 region: CSAESSPLEDEQFF. The CDR3 coding sequence is TGCAGTGCTGAGAGTAGCCCCCTTGAGGATGAGCAGTTCTTC.